Listed here is a single T cell receptor beta chain. No antigen is known for it. The source of the sample is a study of breast tumors, draining lymph nodes, adjacent tissues. Regarding the study as a whole: Luminal-like breast cancer showed significantly greater tumor-nontumor repertoire similarity than basal-like breast cancer did.

TCRdb passed the multiplex PCR reads through MiXCR, listing each CDR3 protein once. The table has about 200,000 distinct CDR3 sequences, over 25% seen once. Axillary draining lymph nodes of breast cancer patients supplied the node samples. Sample: axillary lymph node tissue. This TCR was recovered from a female donor with breast cancer. Some clones in this sample may be carry-over from other donors' samples.

DNA of the CDR3: TGCAGTGCTACCCACTATAGCGGGGACACAGGGCCGCCTCAGCCCCAGCATTTT. Amino acids: CSATHYSGDTGPPQPQHF. The chain carries TRBV20-1 and TRBJ1-5, with D possibly TRBD1 on 6 matching bases. The germline V gene encodes CDR1 DFQATT and CDR2 SNEGSKA (reference sequence). The CDR3 length is 18 residues. The V end was cut by 4 bases, the J end by 6 bases, with 28 bases between.